The 32 T cell receptor beta chains listed next were all sequenced from one sample in a study of blood T cell repertoires in COVID-19. Sequencing used immunoSEQ multiplex PCR; TCRdb keeps in-frame clones, though not all of them. This sample has hundreds of thousands of clones, with approximately 81% found just once. Source material: PBMCs or T cells enriched from blood (not recorded which). All receptors come from a man aged 35-49 years who had recovered from COVID-19.

The sample holds one count of this clone. V gene TRBV7-2 combines with J gene TRBJ2-7; the D is unclear. The CDR3 covers 13 residues. The germline gives CDR1 SGHTA, CDR2 FQGNSA. Deletions cut 3 bases from V and 4 bases from J, with 10 bases between. The CDR3, as DNA: TGTGCCAGCAGCTTTAGTGGGCCTTACGAGCAGTACTTC. Translating it yields CASSFSGPYEQYF.

This chain links TRBV27 with TRBJ2-3, with 7 bases identical to TRBD2. The V gene end was trimmed by 2 bases and the J gene end by 8 bases; junction bases not matched to a gene: 7. The CDR3 runs to 14 residues. Germline CDR1 reads MNHEY; CDR2 reads SMNVEV (reference sequence). The CDR3 loop reads CASSLDRLAGTQYF. The DNA for the CDR3 is TGTGCCAGCAGTTTAGACAGACTAGCTGGTACGCAGTATTTT.

This chain joins TRBV5-4 and TRBJ2-1; possible D gene TRBD2, 5 bases. V shed 4 bases and J shed 4 bases, with 15 bases lying between them. The CDR3 runs to 15 residues. From germline, CDR1 is SGHNT and CDR2 YYREEE (reference sequence). In nucleotides, the CDR3 is TGTGCCAGCAGCAAACGGCCTGGCGGGTACAATGAGCAGTTCTTC. Amino acid sequence: CASSKRPGGYNEQFF.

The CDR3 region is CASSNGQLYEQYF. CDR3 bases: TGTGCCAGCAGTAACGGACAGCTTTACGAGCAGTACTTC. The chain employs TRBV27 and TRBJ2-7; perhaps TRBD1 as D (6 bases). The CDR3 sequence is 13 residues long. Germline CDR1 and CDR2: MNHEY and SMNVEV (reference sequence). V shed 5 bases and J shed 4 bases, with 12 bases lying between them.

V gene TRBV6-2 or TRBV6-3 combines with J gene TRBJ1-1; 10 nucleotides align to TRBD1. The V gene's germline CDR1 is MNHEY and CDR2 SVGEGT. Trimming at V came to 6 bases and at J to 6 bases, leaving 7 bases not matched to a gene. The CDR3 is 14 residues long. The CDR3 coding sequence is TGTGCCAGCAGCCGCCCGACAGGGGGCTCTGAAGCTTTCTTT. Protein product: CASSRPTGGSEAFF.

CDR3 sequence: CASSTRQGTNTEAFF. The DNA of the CDR3 is TGTGCCAGTAGTACGCGACAGGGGACGAACACTGAAGCTTTCTTT. The J gene is TRBJ1-1, the V gene TRBV19; 8 bases map to TRBD1. V was pared by 4 bases and J by 1 base, with 5 bases of the junction left unmatched. Looked up from germline, CDR1 is LNHDA and CDR2 is SQIVND (reference sequence). The CDR3 has 15 residues.

The rearrangement joins TRBV18 to TRBJ2-7, with 8 bases aligning to TRBD1. The CDR3 covers 15 residues. Germline trimming cut 5 bases from V and 2 bases from J; bases unmatched to any gene: 8. The germline gives CDR1 KGHSH, CDR2 LQKENI. DNA of the CDR3: TGTGCCAGCTCATCGACGGACAGGGCACCCTACGAGCAGTACTTC. Residues: CASSSTDRAPYEQYF.

The gene calls are TRBV7-2 and TRBJ2-5; no clear D gene. The length of the CDR3 is 14 residues. Between the trimmed V and J ends, which lost 2 bases and 5 bases, there was a span of 12 bases. CDR1 is SGHTA, CDR2 FQGNSA, per germline. CDR3 sequence: CASSLSPATETQYF. CDR3 bases: TGTGCCAGCAGCTTATCCCCCGCCACTGAGACCCAGTACTTC.

This chain uses TRBV3-1 (or the pseudogene TRBV3-2) with TRBJ1-1; perhaps TRBD1 as D (5 bases). From germline, CDR1 is LGHDT and CDR2 YNNKEL (reference sequence). The V and J ends lost 5 bases and 0 bases respectively, with 7 bases between them. The CDR3 has 13 amino acids. CDR3 DNA: TGTGCCAGCAGCAGGGGTTTGAACACTGAAGCTTTCTTT. It codes for CASSRGLNTEAFF.

This clone was counted a single time. This chain uses TRBV2 with TRBJ1-5; TRBD1 matches 7 bases. The J segment lost 6 bases and the V segment lost 4 bases, leaving 6 bases of the junction unmatched. The CDR3 has 14 residues. Germline CDR1 reads SNHLY; CDR2 reads FYNNEI. The CDR3 region has the DNA TGTGCCAGCAGTGGTCAGGGGGGAATTCAGCCCCAGCATTTT. Protein sequence: CASSGQGGIQPQHF.

The V gene is TRBV15, the J gene TRBJ1-2, with 8 positions matching TRBD1. J gave up 5 bases and V 0 bases, and 5 bases lay outside the gene matches. From germline, CDR1 is LNHNV and CDR2 YYDKDF (reference sequence). This CDR3 spans 15 amino acids. CDR3 in DNA: TGTGCCACCAGCAGAGATTTGGACAGGGCTTATGGCTACACCTTC. It specifies CATSRDLDRAYGYTF.

The chain has TRBV6-5 and TRBJ1-1; 9 nucleotides match TRBD1. Germline assignment: CDR1 MNHEY and CDR2 SVGAGI. The V and J ends lost 7 bases and 11 bases, in that order; junction bases with no gene match: 8. CDR3 length equals 12 residues. The CDR3 DNA reads TGTGCCAGCACCGCCCGGGACAGGGAGGCTTTCTTT. It is translated as CASTARDREAFF.

The V and J genes are TRBV6-1 and TRBJ2-2, with 10 positions matching TRBD2. Germline trimming cut 3 bases from V and 6 bases from J; bases unmatched to any gene: 7. The CDR3 length is 16 residues. Germline V gives CDR1 MNHNS, CDR2 SASEGT. The CDR3 region has the DNA TGTGCCAGCAGTGACGTCCCGGGACTAGCGTCCGGGGAGCTGTTTTTT. The encoded protein is CASSDVPGLASGELFF.

The gene calls are TRBV15 and TRBJ2-1; TRBD2 aligns across 8 bases. The CDR3 loop spans 15 amino acids. The J segment lost 8 bases and the V segment lost 0 bases, leaving 6 bases of the junction unmatched. Germline V CDR1 and CDR2: LNHNV, YYDKDF (reference sequence). The chain's CDR3 is CATSRDLGLGHEQFF. The CDR3 DNA reads TGTGCCACCAGCAGAGATCTGGGACTAGGGCATGAGCAGTTCTTC.

This clone was recorded at least ten times. The chain employs TRBV9 and TRBJ2-7; 10 bases are a match to TRBD2. The germline V gene encodes CDR1 SGDLS and CDR2 YYNGEE. The trim removed 0 bases at V and 5 bases at J, leaving 8 bases unmatched. The CDR3 extends over 16 amino acids. CDR3 protein: CASSVEVAGGNHEQYF. The CDR3 DNA follows: TGTGCCAGCAGCGTAGAGGTAGCGGGAGGCAACCACGAGCAGTACTTC.

The chain recombines TRBV28 with TRBJ2-2, with 10 positions matching TRBD2. Germline lookup yields CDR1 MDHEN and CDR2 SYDVKM. The trim removed 3 bases at V and 5 bases at J, leaving 6 bases unmatched. The CDR3 has 16 residues. For the CDR3, the DNA is TGTGCCAGCAGTTTCCCTCCTAGCGGGAGTACCGGGGAGCTGTTTTTT. This gives the protein CASSFPPSGSTGELFF.

The chain couples TRBV5-4 to TRBJ2-7, with D tentatively TRBD1 (6 bases). The germline CDR1 and CDR2 sequences are SGHNT and YYREEE (reference sequence). The CDR3 length is 13 residues. V shed 2 bases and J shed 3 bases, with 9 bases lying between them. In DNA form, the CDR3 reads TGTGCCAGCAGCTTTTGGGACAACTACGAGCAGTACTTC. It translates to CASSFWDNYEQYF.

The chain uses TRBV6-5 and TRBJ2-5, with D perhaps TRBD2 (6 bases). Per the germline V gene, CDR1 is MNHEY and CDR2 is SVGAGI. V was pared by 5 bases and J by 4 bases, with 14 bases between. This CDR3 region has 14 residues. In DNA, the CDR3 is TGTGCCAGCAGTCGCAATGGAGGGGTAGAGACCCAGTACTTC. Amino acids: CASSRNGGVETQYF.

The chain employs TRBV2 and TRBJ1-1; perhaps TRBD1 as D (5 bases). CDR1 and CDR2 (germline): SNHLY, FYNNEI. CDR3 length: 12 amino acids. V lost 8 bases to trimming and J lost 1 base, with 8 bases between them. In nucleotides, the CDR3 is TGTGCCAGCGGGAGGGGGAACACTGAAGCTTTCTTT. It encodes CASGRGNTEAFF.

The chain joins TRBV12-5 to TRBJ2-5, with a possible D match to TRBD2 (6 bases). The CDR3 is made up of 17 amino acids. Germline-derived CDR1 and CDR2 are LGHNT and FRNRAP. Trimming left V 0 bases short and J 3 bases short, with 17 bases between. The CDR3 spells CASGLVIGTGEEETQYF. The DNA of the CDR3 is TGTGCTAGTGGTTTGGTAATTGGGACGGGGGAAGAAGAGACCCAGTACTTC.

V and J are TRBV6-5 and TRBJ2-3; TRBD2 matches at 10 bases. Per the germline V gene, CDR1 is MNHEY and CDR2 is SVGAGI. Trimming took 7 bases from V and 1 from J; bases not matched to a gene: 5. This CDR3 contains 15 residues. The chain's CDR3 is CASKPGLAGTDTQYF. The CDR3 DNA sequence: TGTGCCAGCAAACCCGGACTAGCGGGCACAGATACGCAGTATTTT.

The chain uses TRBV28 and TRBJ2-2; D is perhaps TRBD2 (5 bases). The CDR3 has 20 amino acids. Per germline, CDR1 MDHEN and CDR2 SYDVKM. Trimming took off 3 bases at V and 0 bases at J, with 23 bases between the two ends. This CDR3 is CASSFIAGSKPRANTGELFF. In nucleotides, the CDR3 is TGTGCCAGCAGTTTCATCGCGGGTTCAAAACCTAGGGCGAACACCGGGGAGCTGTTTTTT.

The chain recombines TRBV2 with TRBJ1-4; tentative D call: TRBD1 (6 bases). CDR3 length: 15 residues. Trimming shortened V by 6 bases and J by 7 bases, and 18 bases separated the two germline ends. Per germline, CDR1 SNHLY and CDR2 FYNNEI. The CDR3 reads CASSAGGAVGEKLFF. CDR3 nucleotide sequence: TGTGCCAGCAGCGCGGGGGGGGCAGTTGGTGAAAAACTGTTTTTT.

V gene TRBV28 combines with J gene TRBJ2-5, with D perhaps matching TRBD1 (5 bases). The CDR3 sequence is 15 residues long. Germline V gene data show CDR1 as MDHEN and CDR2 as SYDVKM. Trimming took 2 bases from V and 4 from J, leaving 14 bases between them. The CDR3 DNA is TGTGCCAGCAGTTTAGGTGGGGCAGGTCGAGAGACCCAGTACTTC. It encodes CASSLGGAGRETQYF.

The chain has TRBV9 and TRBJ2-3; D uncertain. The V end was cut by 2 bases, the J end by 2 bases, with 9 bases between. Germline lookup yields CDR1 SGDLS and CDR2 YYNGEE. This CDR3 is built from 14 residues. The CDR3 DNA is TGTGCCAGCAGCGTCCAGTTTGCCACAGATACGCAGTATTTT. Its translation is CASSVQFATDTQYF.

The chain uses TRBV19 and TRBJ2-1; 14 nucleotides agree with TRBD2. The CDR3 loop spans 16 amino acids. V lost 7 bases to trimming and J lost 8 bases; unmatched junction nucleotides: 10. Germline V gives CDR1 LNHDA, CDR2 SQIVND (reference sequence). The CDR3 here is CASTPLGLAGADEQFF. The CDR3 nucleotides are TGTGCCAGTACCCCCCTGGGACTAGCGGGAGCCGATGAGCAGTTCTTC. Filled out from reference TRBV19 and TRBJ2-1, the complete variable domain reads DGGITQSPKYLFRKEGQNVTLSCEQNLNHDAMYWYRQDPGQGLRLIYYSQIVNDFQKGDIAEGYSVSREKKESFPLTVTSAQKNPTAFYLCASTPLGLAGADEQFFGPGTRLTVL.

This chain links TRBV9 with TRBJ2-3, with no clear D. Between the trimmed V and J ends, which lost 0 bases and 6 bases, there was a span of 8 bases. The CDR3 length is 13 residues. CDR1 is SGDLS, CDR2 YYNGEE, per germline. For the CDR3, the DNA is TGTGCCAGCAGCGTAGACCAGAGGGATACGCAGTATTTT. Its protein is CASSVDQRDTQYF.

J is TRBJ1-2 and V is TRBV20-1; D is uncertain. This CDR3 region has 11 residues. Germline CDR1 DFQATT, CDR2 SNEGSKA (reference sequence). V was cut by 1 base and J by 6 bases, with 6 bases left in between. CDR3 nucleotide sequence: TGCAGTGCTAGAGGAGCGGATGGCTACACCTTC. Its translation: CSARGADGYTF.

The chain links TRBV6-5 to TRBJ2-7, with 8 bases fitting TRBD2. V dropped 8 bases and J dropped 3; count of bases not matched to a gene: 9. The CDR3 is made up of 14 amino acids. CDR1 MNHEY and CDR2 SVGAGI come from the germline V gene. The CDR3 nucleotides are TGTGCCAGCGGAGTAGCGGGGCTAGGCTACGAGCAGTACTTC. This sequence encodes CASGVAGLGYEQYF.

The chain is built from TRBV30 and TRBJ2-3; D remains ambiguous. Germline CDR1 is GTSNPN and CDR2 is SVGIG (reference sequence). CDR3 length: 12 residues. Between the trimmed V and J ends, which lost 1 base and 4 bases, there was a span of 6 bases. The CDR3 nucleotides read TGTGCCTGGAGTGCCGAGGCAGATACGCAGTATTTT. Its translation: CAWSAEADTQYF.

The CDR3 region has the DNA TGTGCCAGCAGCCCGGGACAGGGGAGGGGCACAGATACGCAGTATTTT. Translated, it gives CASSPGQGRGTDTQYF. This chain links TRBV11-3 with TRBJ2-3, with 10 bases fitting TRBD1. The CDR3 has 16 residues. The germline V gene has CDR1 SGHNT and CDR2 YENEEA. With 5 bases clipped from V and 1 base from J, the junction kept 6 bases outside the gene matches.

The rearrangement uses TRBV28 and TRBJ2-1; no clear D gene. Looked up from germline, CDR1 is MDHEN and CDR2 is SYDVKM. The CDR3 runs 11 residues. Trimming removed 5 bases from V and 6 bases from J, with 5 bases in between. DNA for the CDR3: TGTGCCAGCAGTACAGCCAATGAGCAGTTCTTC. This codes for CASSTANEQFF.